The next 27 T cell receptor beta chains were all read from a single sample in a study of cytomegalovirus exposure and HLA in healthy donors. The study ran its PCR with 60 Vbeta and 13 Jbeta primers. Sequencing was performed with immunoSEQ multiplex PCR; in TCRdb, only in-frame clones are kept and a portion is missing. This table holds over 110,000 clones, under 90% found once. The sample taken for sequencing was PBMCs. These TCRs come from a male donor in good health and CMV-seronegative.

The J gene is TRBJ2-6, the V gene TRBV5-1, with a weak D call TRBD1 (5 bases). The CDR3 extends over 15 amino acids. CDR1 and CDR2 from the germline V gene are SGHRS and YFSETQ. Trimming took 4 bases from V and 2 from J, leaving 10 bases between them. CDR3: CASSPVGAGANVLTF. CDR3 in DNA: TGCGCCAGCAGCCCCGTAGGGGCTGGGGCCAACGTCCTGACTTTC. Drawing the rest from reference TRBV5-1 and TRBJ2-6, the complete variable domain is KAGVTQTPRYLIKTRGQQVTLSCSPISGHRSVSWYQQTPGQGLQFLFEYFSETQRNKGNFPGRFSGRQFSNSRSEMNVSTLELGDSALYLCASSPVGAGANVLTFGAGSRLTVL.

The chain links TRBV7-8 to TRBJ2-1; D is possibly TRBD1 (6 bases). The V gene's germline CDR1 is SGHVS and CDR2 FQNEAQ. This CDR3 is built from 15 residues. Deletions cut 5 bases from V and 5 bases from J, with 16 bases between. The CDR3 nucleotides are TGTGCCAGCAGCCTATCGGACAGTCCAAACAATGAGCAGTTCTTC. Translated: CASSLSDSPNNEQFF.

The chain joins TRBV18 to TRBJ2-1; the D gene is possibly TRBD2 (5 bases). There are 15 residues in the CDR3. The V and J ends lost 6 bases and 0 bases respectively, with 12 bases between them. Germline V gene data show CDR1 as KGHSH and CDR2 as LQKENI. CDR3 loop: CASSPGLSSYNEQFF. The CDR3 nucleotides read TGTGCCAGCTCGCCGGGGTTAAGCTCCTACAATGAGCAGTTCTTC.

V usage is TRBV6-4 and J usage is TRBJ1-3; perhaps TRBD1 as D (5 bases). With 4 bases removed from V and 0 bases from J, the gap between germline ends came to 19 bases. There are 18 residues in the CDR3. Germline CDR1 is MRHNA and CDR2 is SNTAGT. CDR3 DNA: TGTGCCAGCAGTGCCCCTCGGAGGGACTCAACCTCTGGAAACACCATATATTTT. Protein product: CASSAPRRDSTSGNTIYF.

The chain employs TRBV5-4 and TRBJ2-3; 7 bases are shared with TRBD1. Germline-derived CDR1 and CDR2 are SGHNT and YYREEE (reference sequence). The CDR3 contains 16 residues. V lost 4 bases and J lost 3; bases outside the gene matches: 11. The CDR3 sequence: CASSLGQLLSTDTQYF. CDR3 bases: TGTGCCAGCAGCCTGGGACAGCTTCTCTCAACAGATACGCAGTATTTT.

The chain employs TRBV6-1 and TRBJ2-3; maybe TRBD2 (6 bases). Trimming shortened V by 4 bases and J by 2 bases, and 13 bases separated the two germline ends. This CDR3 is 15 amino acids long. The germline CDR1 and CDR2 sequences are MNHNS and SASEGT. The CDR3 sequence is CASSGSGQNTDTQYF. CDR3 in DNA: TGTGCCAGCAGTGGGAGCGGGCAAAACACAGATACGCAGTATTTT.

The gene calls are TRBV5-4 and TRBJ1-1; 7 positions agree with TRBD1. The germline V gene encodes CDR1 SGHNT and CDR2 YYREEE (reference sequence). V lost 3 bases, J lost 2 bases, and 4 bases stayed unmatched. The CDR3 spans 14 residues. The CDR3 protein is CASSSGTANTEAFF. CDR3 nucleotide sequence: TGTGCCAGCAGCTCCGGGACAGCCAACACTGAAGCTTTCTTT.

This clone showed up just a few times. The rearrangement links TRBV11-2 to TRBJ2-6, with 8 positions matching TRBD1. After removal of 4 bases from V and 8 bases from J, the junction contained 7 bases not matched to a gene. The length of the CDR3 is 15 residues. CDR1 and CDR2 (germline): SGHAT, FQNNGV. The CDR3 sequence: CASSYRQGTTNVLTF. DNA of the CDR3: TGTGCCAGCAGCTATCGACAGGGGACGACCAACGTCCTGACTTTC.

The chain employs TRBV4-1 and TRBJ1-1, with TRBD1 matching 7 bases. This CDR3 contains 16 residues. V dropped 3 bases and J dropped 8; count of bases not matched to a gene: 15. CDR1 and CDR2 from the germline V gene are MGHRA and YSYEKL. CDR3 amino acids: CASSHSPRTGDKEAFF. The DNA of the CDR3 is TGCGCCAGCAGCCATTCCCCGCGAACAGGGGATAAGGAAGCTTTCTTT.

The chain joins TRBV7-2 to TRBJ2-3, with D possibly matching TRBD2 (5 bases). Germline V gene lookup returns CDR1 SGHTA and CDR2 FQGNSA. CDR3 length: 16 amino acids. Trimming cost V 6 bases and J 2 bases, with 18 bases left between them. CDR3 sequence (DNA): TGTGCCAGCAGTCGCTCTAGCTCAACTCCCACAGATACGCAGTATTTT. This sequence encodes CASSRSSSTPTDTQYF. The full variable domain, completed using reference TRBV7-2 and TRBJ2-3, is GAGVSQSPSNKVTEKGKDVELRCDPISGHTALYWYRQSLGQGLEFLIYFQGNSAPDKSGLPSDRFSAERTGGSVSTLTIQRTQQEDSAVYLCASSRSSSTPTDTQYFGPGTRLTVL.

Only a few counts were recorded for this clone. CDR3 in amino acids: CAWDRDMVGTIYF. In DNA, the CDR3 is TGTGCCTGGGACCGGGACATGGTAGGCACCATATATTTT. The J gene is TRBJ1-3, the V gene TRBV30, with D perhaps matching TRBD1 (6 bases). The CDR3 covers 13 residues. The V end was cut by 5 bases, the J end by 9 bases, with 17 bases between. Germline V gene data show CDR1 as GTSNPN and CDR2 as SVGIG (reference sequence). The complete variable domain, with remaining parts taken from reference TRBV30 and TRBJ1-3, reads SQTIHQWPATLVQPVGSPLSLECTVEGTSNPNLYWYRQAAGRGLQLLFYSVGIGQISSEVPQNLSASRPQDRQFILSSKKLLLSDSGFYLCAWDRDMVGTIYFGEGSWLTVV.

The chain uses TRBV5-3 and TRBJ1-5; a weak D match, TRBD1 (6 bases). TRBV5-3 is placed among ORFs of uncertain function. CDR3 length: 13 residues. Trimming shortened V by 6 bases and J by 3 bases, and 10 bases separated the two germline ends. The CDR3 DNA follows: TGTGCCAGAAAAGGACAGCCCAATCAGCCCCAGCATTTT. It specifies CARKGQPNQPQHF.

The chain combines TRBV6-5 with TRBJ1-2, with D possibly being TRBD1 (6 bases). V gave up 4 bases and J gave up 3 bases, with 15 bases separating them. CDR3 length: 15 residues. Germline V gives CDR1 MNHEY, CDR2 SVGAGI. The CDR3 coding sequence is TGTGCCAGCAGTTTCGCCTCGGACAGCGACTATGGCTACACCTTC. This codes for CASSFASDSDYGYTF.

This chain uses TRBV21-1 with TRBJ2-1; TRBD1 reflects the table's D call only, with no check against the DNA. TRBV21-1 is a pseudogene. CDR3 length: 11 residues. CDR3 bases: TGTGCCGGGACAGGGGCGAATGAGCAGTTCTTC. Its translation is CAGTGANEQFF.

The chain couples TRBV6-5 to TRBJ1-2, with a tentative D call TRBD1 (6 bases). Trimming removed 8 bases at V and 4 bases at J, with 20 bases between. Per the germline V gene, CDR1 is MNHEY and CDR2 is SVGAGI. The CDR3 contains 15 residues. CDR3: CASRPGTGWVYGYTF. The CDR3 DNA reads as TGTGCCAGCCGACCTGGAACAGGGTGGGTCTATGGCTACACCTTC.

The chain has TRBV12-5 and TRBJ2-1, with TRBD2 matching over 9 bases. Germline CDR1 reads LGHNT; CDR2 reads FRNRAP. V was pared by 4 bases and J by 9 bases, with 7 bases of the junction left unmatched. The CDR3 contains 14 residues. CDR3 coding DNA: TGTGCTAGTGGTTGGGCTAGCGGGAAACGTGAGCAGTTCTTC. This gives the protein CASGWASGKREQFF.

This sequence joins TRBV7-9 and TRBJ2-1; TRBD2 matches 11 bases. The V and J ends lost 5 bases and 1 base, in that order; junction bases with no gene match: 4. Germline V CDR1 and CDR2: SEHNR, FQNEAQ (reference sequence). This CDR3 has 16 residues. In nucleotides, the CDR3 is TGTGCCAGCAGCGCTACTAGCGGGAGTTCCTACAATGAGCAGTTCTTC. It encodes CASSATSGSSYNEQFF. Variable domain in full (rest from reference TRBV7-9 and TRBJ2-1): DTGVSQNPRHKITKRGQNVTFRCDPISEHNRLYWYRQTLGQGPEFLTYFQNEAQLEKSRLLSDRFSAERPKGSFSTLEIQRTEQGDSAMYLCASSATSGSSYNEQFFGPGTRLTVL.

The V gene is TRBV10-3, the J gene TRBJ2-2, with 14 bases that match TRBD2. There are 20 residues in the CDR3. The trim removed 5 bases at V and 2 bases at J, leaving 13 bases unmatched. The germline CDR1 and CDR2 sequences are ENHRY and SYGVKD. The CDR3: CAISHELTSGRARNTGELFF. For the CDR3, the DNA is TGTGCCATCAGTCATGAGTTGACTAGCGGGAGGGCCCGTAACACCGGGGAGCTGTTTTTT.

The chain is built from TRBV7-9 and TRBJ1-1; TRBD1 matches 10 bases. Looked up from germline, CDR1 is SEHNR and CDR2 is FQNEAQ (reference sequence). J gave up 11 bases and V 3 bases, and 12 bases lay outside the gene matches. The CDR3 is 15 residues long. The CDR3 loop reads CASSFGTGVELEAFF. In DNA form, the CDR3 reads TGTGCCAGCAGCTTTGGGACAGGGGTCGAATTGGAGGCTTTCTTT.

The chain carries TRBV5-6 and TRBJ2-7; 9 nucleotides agree with TRBD2. V gave up 3 bases and J gave up 0 bases; unmatched junction bases: 4. From germline, CDR1 is SGHDT and CDR2 YYEEEE. The CDR3 is 15 residues long. The CDR3 loop reads CASSSPGLASYEQYF. CDR3 sequence (DNA): TGTGCCAGCAGCTCCCCGGGACTAGCCTCCTACGAGCAGTACTTC.

The rearrangement uses TRBV2 and TRBJ2-5; D is possibly TRBD2 (5 bases). The J call may not be correct, given that the DNA end is closer to TRBJ2-7. The CDR3 is 11 amino acids. Looked up from germline, CDR1 is SNHLY and CDR2 is FYNNEI. CDR3 coding DNA: TGTGCCAGTTTGAGGGACTACGAGCAGTACTTC. It specifies CASLRDYEQYF.

This clone has more than one count but fewer than ten. This rearrangement joins TRBV7-2 to TRBJ2-2; 13 nucleotides line up with TRBD2. CDR1 is SGHTA, CDR2 FQGNSA, per germline. V was pared by 1 base and J by 7 bases, with 3 bases of the junction left unmatched. This CDR3 contains 16 residues. The CDR3 spells CASSLVGLAGHGELFF. The DNA of the CDR3 is TGTGCCAGCAGCTTAGTGGGACTAGCGGGACACGGGGAGCTGTTTTTT.

Remarks on this clone: Other DNA variants within this sample encode the same CDR3. This chain connects TRBV18 to TRBJ1-1; TRBD1 matches 7 bases. The CDR3 extends over 13 amino acids. The trim removed 8 bases at V and 5 bases at J, leaving 8 bases unmatched. Germline CDR1 and CDR2: KGHSH and LQKENI. CDR3 sequence: CASTITGETEAFF. CDR3 DNA sequence: TGTGCCAGCACAATCACAGGGGAGACTGAAGCTTTCTTT.

This clone was seen more than once but under ten times. The chain has TRBV15 and TRBJ1-5; D is uncertain. Germline loops: CDR1 LNHNV, CDR2 YYDKDF (reference sequence). The V end was cut by 0 bases, the J end by 8 bases, with 11 bases between. CDR3 length equals 14 residues. In DNA form, the CDR3 reads TGTGCCACCAGCAGAGATCGCCAGGATGAGCCCCAGCATTTT. It codes for CATSRDRQDEPQHF.

The chain uses TRBV19 and TRBJ1-6; D unclear. The CDR3 loop spans 15 amino acids. V lost 7 bases and J lost 0, with 10 bases in between. Germline V lookup: CDR1 LNHDA, CDR2 SQIVND (reference sequence). The CDR3 nucleotides read TGTGCCAGTAAGGCGGCGAGCTCCTATAATTCACCCCTCCACTTT. Translating it yields CASKAASSYNSPLHF.

This rearrangement joins TRBV6-6 to TRBJ2-7, with D tentatively TRBD1 (6 bases). Germline loops: CDR1 MNHNY, CDR2 SVGAGI (reference sequence). The CDR3 extends over 13 amino acids. Trimming took 5 bases from V and 4 from J, leaving 12 bases between them. The CDR3 sequence: CASSHRGGYEQYF. As DNA, the CDR3 is TGTGCCAGCAGTCACAGAGGGGGATACGAGCAGTACTTC.

The chain combines TRBV19 with TRBJ1-5; a possible D gene is TRBD1 (5 bases). The CDR3 extends over 15 amino acids. Per the germline V gene, CDR1 is LNHDA and CDR2 is SQIVND (reference sequence). The ends were cut back, 8 bases at V and 5 bases at J, with 19 bases in the middle. CDR3 in DNA: TGTGCCAGTGAGGCGGCAGGGCAGTATGATCAGCCCCAGCATTTT. Amino acid sequence: CASEAAGQYDQPQHF.